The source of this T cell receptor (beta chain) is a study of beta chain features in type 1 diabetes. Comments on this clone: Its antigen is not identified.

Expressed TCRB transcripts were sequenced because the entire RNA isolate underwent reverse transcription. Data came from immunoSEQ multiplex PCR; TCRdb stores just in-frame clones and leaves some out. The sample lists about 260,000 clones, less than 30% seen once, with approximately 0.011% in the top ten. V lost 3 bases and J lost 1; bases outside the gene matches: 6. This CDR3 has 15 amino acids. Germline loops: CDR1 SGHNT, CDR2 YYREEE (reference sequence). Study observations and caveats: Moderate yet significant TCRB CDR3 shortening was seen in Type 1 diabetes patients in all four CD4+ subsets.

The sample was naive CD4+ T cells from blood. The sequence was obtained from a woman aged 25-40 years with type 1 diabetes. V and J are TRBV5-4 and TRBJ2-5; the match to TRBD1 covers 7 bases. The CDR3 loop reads CASSSNRGGQETQYF. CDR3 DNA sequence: TGTGCCAGCAGCTCCAACAGGGGCGGCCAAGAGACCCAGTACTTC. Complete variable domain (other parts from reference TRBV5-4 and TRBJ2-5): ETGVTQSPTHLIKTRGQQVTLRCSSQSGHNTVSWYQQALGQGPQFIFQYYREEENGRGNFPPRFSGLQFPNYSSELNVNALELDDSALYLCASSSNRGGQETQYFGPGTRLLVL.